This T cell receptor (beta chain) came from a study of T-cell memory formation after mild COVID-19. Looking at the study overall: Clusters of TCRs were largely donor specific. Regarding the study as a whole: A second wave expanding day 15 to 37 was CD4+-biased; contracting clones were balanced. Pre-infection memory showed some responding clones, and this suggested that cross-reactive memory joined.

5'RACE primed at constant segments yielded TCR alpha and TCR beta cDNA libraries bearing sample barcodes and UMIs. TCRdb re-analysed the 5' RACE reads in MiXCR, keeping a single row per CDR3 protein. The sample contains 190,000 or so distinct CDR3 sequences, roughly a tenth of which appear only once. A word on this clonotype: The antigen is not known.

The ends lost 2 bases at V and 4 bases at J; junction bases unmatched: 7. The CDR3 totals 17 residues. The TCR was taken from a young man who had mild COVID-19 (a few samples of this study predate the infection). Cell type and time point are not known. Sequenced material: PBMCs or a T cell subset sorted from them (not recorded which). This sequence joins TRBV12-3 or TRBV12-4 and TRBJ1-5; 11 nucleotides agree with TRBD1. The CDR3 region is CASSLRDRGITNQPQHF. CDR3 in DNA: TGTGCCAGCAGTTTACGGGACAGGGGGATTACAAATCAGCCCCAGCATTTT.